The entry below gives a single T cell receptor (beta chain) sequence along with its context. This record belongs to a study of blood T cell repertoires in COVID-19. Trimming stripped 4 bases from V and 3 bases from J, with 13 bases between. The CDR3 is made up of 15 amino acids. The germline V gene has CDR1 MNHEY and CDR2 SVGAGI. The method was immunoSEQ multiplex PCR; TCRdb's version includes in-frame clones alone and lacks a portion of them. The repertoire includes approximately 260,000 clones, roughly nine tenths of them detected once, and around 4.6% sits in the top ten. The chain links TRBV6-5 to TRBJ1-5; no clear D. The sequence came from a middle-aged woman who had recovered from COVID-19. Sample: peripheral blood. DNA of the CDR3: TGTGCCAGCAGTTTGTACAGTAACGACAATCAGCCCCAGCATTTT. Protein product: CASSLYSNDNQPQHF.